Listed below are T cell receptor beta chains from one sample, sequenced in a study of monozygotic twins with inflammatory bowel disease. With the 5' RACE reads reprocessed, TCRdb shows one record per CDR3 protein and no DNA. The sample holds around 210,000 distinct CDR3 sequences. Sequenced: blood. All receptors derive from a human donor with ulcerative colitis or Crohn's disease, or a healthy co-twin of an affected twin (not recorded which). The CDR3 runs from the conserved cysteine through the conserved F or W.

V	length	J	CDR3
TRBV25-1	14	TRBJ1-6	CASTGQTDNSPLHF
TRBV7-2	15	TRBJ1-6	CASSLAGNVGSPLHF
TRBV7-2	16	TRBJ2-2	CASSRTGVWTTGELFF
TRBV3-1	14	TRBJ1-1	CASSRGSLGTEAFF
TRBV28	11	TRBJ2-5	CASVKSGTQYF
TRBV3-1	13	TRBJ2-2	CASSQGTPGELFF
TRBV14	15	TRBJ1-4	CASSQFRSSNEKLFF
TRBV18	15	TRBJ2-7	CASSRSSGSSYEQYF
TRBV5-1	15	TRBJ2-2	CDSSSGTGNTGELFF
TRBV29-1	14	TRBJ2-3	CSVKKSVGADTQYF
TRBV19	11	TRBJ1-5	CASGAALSQHF
TRBV2	15	TRBJ1-2	CASSYIPGLAYGYTF
TRBV6-5	14	TRBJ2-7	CASSLRETGYEQYF
TRBV7-9	14	TRBJ2-7	CASSLANSLYEQYF
TRBV12-3/TRBV12-4	13	TRBJ2-7	CASSYFTPGEQYF
TRBV5-1	12	TRBJ2-3	CASSADTDTQYF
TRBV5-6	16	TRBJ1-1	CASSRGQGRIRAEAFF
TRBV3-1	15	TRBJ2-1	CASSTLTGPGIEQFF
TRBV7-6	14	TRBJ2-5	CASSLERKQETQYF
TRBV6-1	16	TRBJ1-3	CASRPGLPSSGNTIYF
TRBV15	17	TRBJ2-1	CATSRDRTAASYNEQFF
TRBV5-1	12	TRBJ2-7	CASSRSKYEQYF
TRBV6-2/TRBV6-3	19	TRBJ1-5	CASSYSMYGTVNSNQPQHF
TRBV12-3/TRBV12-4	15	TRBJ1-5	CASSPHDREYQPQHF
TRBV6-1	16	TRBJ2-7	CASSGWTGTYSYEQYF